The 24 T cell receptor beta chains given below trace back to one sample, sequenced in a study of blood T cell repertoires in COVID-19. The data were produced by immunoSEQ multiplex PCR, yet TCRdb's version contains in-frame clones alone and is incomplete. This table has 70,000 to 100,000 clones, about 83% appearing once. Sequencing input: peripheral blood. These receptors originate from a woman aged 55-70 years with COVID-19, enrolled during active disease.

This clone has only a few counts. The chain couples TRBV4-3 to TRBJ1-1, with D unresolved. Trimming pared 0 bases from V and 0 bases from J, leaving 8 bases between. The CDR3 covers 15 residues. The germline CDR1 and CDR2 sequences are LGHNA and YSLEER. For the CDR3, the DNA is TGCGCCAGCAGCCAAGAGATAGCACTGAACACTGAAGCTTTCTTT. Residues: CASSQEIALNTEAFF.

The rearrangement joins TRBV3-1 (or the pseudogene TRBV3-2) to TRBJ1-4, with TRBD1 identical over 9 bases. The length of the CDR3 is 14 residues. CDR1 and CDR2 (germline): LGHDT, YNNKEL (reference sequence). J lost 5 bases, V lost 4 bases, and 2 bases had no gene match. DNA for the CDR3: TGTGCCAGCAGCCGACAGGGGGGGAATGAAAAACTGTTTTTT. It translates to CASSRQGGNEKLFF.

As DNA, the CDR3 is TGTGCCAGCAGCTTGCCCGGGACTAACTATGGCTACACCTTC. Encoded protein: CASSLPGTNYGYTF. The V and J genes are TRBV5-4 and TRBJ1-2, with no clear D. Germline loops: CDR1 SGHNT, CDR2 YYREEE (reference sequence). V dropped 1 base and J dropped 0 bases, with 7 bases sitting between them. The CDR3 sequence is 14 residues long.

The V and J genes are TRBV7-6 and TRBJ1-4, with D possibly matching TRBD1 (6 bases). Germline V gene data show CDR1 as SGHVS and CDR2 as FNYEAQ. This CDR3 has 14 amino acids. Between the trimmed V and J ends, which lost 1 base and 8 bases, there was a span of 11 bases. The CDR3 is CASSLGQADEKLFF. In DNA, the CDR3 is TGTGCCAGCAGCTTAGGACAGGCGGACGAAAAACTGTTTTTT.

The CDR3 nucleotides read TGTGCCAGCAGCTTAATGTGGGACACAAGGAACGAGCAGTACTTC. Translated: CASSLMWDTRNEQYF. V is TRBV7-2 and J is TRBJ2-7, with D perhaps TRBD1 (6 bases). CDR1 is SGHTA and CDR2 is FQGNSA in the germline V gene. There are 15 residues in the CDR3. Trimming shortened V by 2 bases and J by 5 bases, and 16 bases separated the two germline ends. Supplemented by reference TRBV7-2 and TRBJ2-7, the full variable domain reads GAGVSQSPSNKVTEKGKDVELRCDPISGHTALYWYRQSLGQGLEFLIYFQGNSAPDKSGLPSDRFSAERTGGSVSTLTIQRTQQEDSAVYLCASSLMWDTRNEQYFGPGTRLTVT.

The rearrangement links TRBV18 to TRBJ1-1; D not resolved. The CDR3 runs 15 residues. CDR1 KGHSH and CDR2 LQKENI come from the germline V gene. The V end lost 3 bases, the J end lost 4 bases, and 15 bases lay between the germline ends. CDR3 sequence reads: CASSPPGGSGTEAFF. The DNA for the CDR3 is TGTGCCAGCTCACCCCCGGGAGGAAGCGGCACTGAAGCTTTCTTT.

The chain uses TRBV14 and TRBJ1-2; D call uncertain. The CDR3 covers 14 residues. V was cut by 3 bases and J by 6 bases, with 14 bases left in between. Germline CDR1 is SGHDN and CDR2 is FVKESK. CDR3 loop: CASSQSGYPDGYTF. The CDR3 bases are TGTGCCAGCAGCCAGTCCGGGTATCCGGATGGCTACACCTTC.

The J gene is TRBJ2-3, the V gene TRBV7-2, with TRBD1 identical over 10 bases. This CDR3 has 15 residues. Germline-derived CDR1 and CDR2 are SGHTA and FQGNSA. V dropped 5 bases and J dropped 3; count of bases not matched to a gene: 5. CDR3 in amino acids: CASSVGQGPTDTQYF. The CDR3 DNA follows: TGTGCCAGCAGCGTGGGACAGGGGCCTACAGATACGCAGTATTTT.

This chain uses TRBV3-1 (or the pseudogene TRBV3-2) with TRBJ1-4; TRBD1 might be the D (6 bases). CDR3 length: 14 residues. From germline, CDR1 is LGHDT and CDR2 YNNKEL (reference sequence). Trimming removed 4 bases at V and 8 bases at J, with 14 bases between. CDR3 sequence reads: CASSPRQATEKLFF. The CDR3 nucleotides are TGTGCCAGCAGCCCACGACAGGCCACGGAAAAACTGTTTTTT.

The chain is built from TRBV5-8 and TRBJ1-2; 8 positions match TRBD1. With 4 bases clipped from V and 5 bases from J, the junction kept 10 bases outside the gene matches. The CDR3 loop spans 15 amino acids. Per germline, CDR1 SGHTS and CDR2 YDEGEE. The CDR3 here is CASSRSGGRSYGYTF. The DNA of the CDR3 is TGTGCCAGCAGCCGATCAGGGGGCCGATCATATGGCTACACCTTC. The full variable domain, in which reference TRBV5-8 and TRBJ1-2 provide the parts outside the CDR3, is EAGVTQSPTHLIKTRGQQATLRCSPISGHTSVYWYQQALGLGLQFLLWYDEGEERNRGNFPPRFSGRQFPNYSSELNVNALELEDSALYLCASSRSGGRSYGYTFGSGTRLTVV.

The CDR3 coding sequence is TGTGCCAGCAGCTTGGGGAGGTTTGGCTCTGGAAACACCATATATTTT. Translated, it gives CASSLGRFGSGNTIYF. V gene TRBV11-2 combines with J gene TRBJ1-3; D ambiguous. The CDR3 length is 16 residues. Germline CDR1 and CDR2: SGHAT and FQNNGV. Between the trimmed V and J ends, which lost 3 bases and 0 bases, there was a span of 12 bases.

The chain has TRBV4-2 and TRBJ2-4, with 7 bases lining up with TRBD1. The CDR3 length is 16 residues. Germline V gene lookup returns CDR1 LGHNA and CDR2 YNFKEQ. With V trimmed by 1 base and J by 5 bases, 8 bases remained unmatched. CDR3 nucleotides: TGTGCCAGCAGCCAAGTGTTGACAGGGCCCCAAAACATTCAGTACTTC. Translating it yields CASSQVLTGPQNIQYF.

The chain combines TRBV3-1 (or the pseudogene TRBV3-2) with TRBJ2-1; 9 bases agree with TRBD1. CDR3 size: 18 residues. The V and J ends lost 0 bases and 3 bases, in that order; junction bases with no gene match: 9. Germline CDR1 is LGHDT and CDR2 is YNNKEL (reference sequence). The CDR3: CASSQDYPTGGVYNEQFF. For the CDR3, the DNA is TGTGCCAGCAGCCAAGACTACCCGACAGGGGGGGTCTACAATGAGCAGTTCTTC.

The CDR3 region is CASSIGQGAVGYTF. CDR3 DNA: TGCGCCAGCAGCATAGGACAGGGGGCTGTCGGCTACACCTTC. This chain uses TRBV5-1 with TRBJ1-2; 11 bases fit TRBD1. V was clipped by 4 bases and J by 8 bases; unmatched bases: 7. CDR1 and CDR2 (germline): SGHRS, YFSETQ. The CDR3 contains 14 residues.

The chain links TRBV11-2 to TRBJ2-3; the D is unclear. CDR1 and CDR2 from the germline V gene are SGHAT and FQNNGV. Trimming removed 1 base from V and 1 base from J, with 12 bases in between. There are 16 residues in the CDR3. CDR3 DNA sequence: TGTGCCAGCAGCTTAGTACTCGTAGTTGGCACAGATACGCAGTATTTT. Translation: CASSLVLVVGTDTQYF.

This clone appeared a single time. The chain recombines TRBV7-2 with TRBJ1-2; 7 nucleotides agree with TRBD1. V lost 5 bases, J lost 8 bases, and 8 bases stayed unmatched. The length of the CDR3 is 13 residues. The germline CDR1 and CDR2 sequences are SGHTA and FQGNSA. Written as DNA, the CDR3 is TGTGCCAGCAGCCTTGGGACAGTTTTAGGCTACACCTTC. Translation: CASSLGTVLGYTF.

The gene calls are TRBV25-1 and TRBJ1-2; TRBD1 is a possible D gene (5 bases). The CDR3 loop spans 12 amino acids. V gave up 2 bases and J gave up 9 bases, with 10 bases separating them. Germline values: CDR1 MGHDK, CDR2 SYGVNS. The CDR3: CASSEGHPRYTF. CDR3 in DNA: TGTGCCAGCAGTGAAGGACATCCCCGCTACACCTTC.

Only one count was recorded for this clone. J is TRBJ2-3 and V is TRBV6-5, with D tentatively TRBD2 (6 bases). The CDR3 is made up of 14 amino acids. V gave up 6 bases and J gave up 0 bases, with 10 bases separating them. CDR1 MNHEY and CDR2 SVGAGI come from the germline V gene. CDR3 amino acids: CASSRGTSTDTQYF. The CDR3 DNA follows: TGTGCCAGCAGCCGGGGGACTAGCACAGATACGCAGTATTTT.

This rearrangement joins TRBV19 to TRBJ2-3, with 7 bases fitting TRBD1. The CDR3 consists of 16 residues. Germline assignment: CDR1 LNHDA and CDR2 SQIVND (reference sequence). Unmatched junction bases numbered 9, after V lost 5 bases and J lost 1 base. The CDR3 DNA sequence: TGTGCCAGTAGTCCCCTCACCGGACAGGGCACAGATACGCAGTATTTT. Its translation: CASSPLTGQGTDTQYF.

This chain joins TRBV10-3 and TRBJ1-5; no clear D gene. The CDR3 contains 16 residues. Trimming left V 4 bases short and J 0 bases short, with 13 bases between. The germline V gene encodes CDR1 ENHRY and CDR2 SYGVKD. In nucleotides, the CDR3 is TGTGCCATCAGTGCTGGGCAGGACTATAGCAATCAGCCCCAGCATTTT. Translating it yields CAISAGQDYSNQPQHF.

The CDR3 DNA sequence: TGCGCCAGCAGCCAACAAGCCTCCCTAGCGGGGAACACAGATACGCAGTATTTT. Protein: CASSQQASLAGNTDTQYF. This sequence joins TRBV4-3 and TRBJ2-3, with TRBD2 identical over 9 bases. The CDR3 runs to 18 residues. J gave up 2 bases and V 2 bases, and 11 bases lay outside the gene matches. The germline CDR1 and CDR2 sequences are LGHNA and YSLEER.

There are a few counts of this clone. The chain carries TRBV7-3 and TRBJ2-1; D might be TRBD1 (5 bases). Germline loops: CDR1 SGHTA, CDR2 FQGTGA. The CDR3 loop spans 13 amino acids. Trimming left V 5 bases short and J 6 bases short, with 11 bases between. The CDR3 protein is CASSPRRGNEQFF. The CDR3 DNA reads TGTGCCAGCAGCCCCCGAAGGGGCAATGAGCAGTTCTTC.

This clone appeared once. The chain carries TRBV4-3 and TRBJ2-5, with TRBD2 identical over 9 bases. The CDR3 is made up of 16 amino acids. V lost 1 base, J lost 3 bases, and 6 bases stayed unmatched. The germline V gene encodes CDR1 LGHNA and CDR2 YSLEER. The CDR3 DNA follows: TGCGCCAGCAGCCAAGTCTGGACTAGCGAAGAAGAGACCCAGTACTTC. Translated, it gives CASSQVWTSEEETQYF.

V gene TRBV2 combines with J gene TRBJ1-6; no firm D call. CDR3 length equals 16 residues. CDR1 is SNHLY, CDR2 FYNNEI, per germline. V lost 2 bases, J lost 0 bases, and 8 bases lay in between. The CDR3 loop is CASSETGSSYNSPLHF. The DNA of the CDR3 is TGTGCCAGCAGTGAAACTGGGAGCTCCTATAATTCACCCCTCCACTTT.